The 9 T cell receptor beta chains reported below all come from one sample, sequenced in a study of cytomegalovirus exposure and HLA in healthy donors. In the PCR, 60 Vbeta and 13 Jbeta primers were used. The protocol was immunoSEQ multiplex PCR, while the TCRdb copy is restricted to in-frame clones and leaves out a portion. The sample holds about 200,000 clones, approximately 85% seen once. The source material was PBMCs. These receptor sequences come from a woman aged 40 to 49 in good health and CMV-seronegative.

The CDR3, as DNA: TGTGCCAGCAGCCTCGCGGGGTCATCCGGAAACACCATATATTTT. Translating it yields CASSLAGSSGNTIYF. This rearrangement joins TRBV9 to TRBJ1-3, with D unclear. Trimming took 4 bases from V and 4 from J, leaving 15 bases between them. Germline V gene data show CDR1 as SGDLS and CDR2 as YYNGEE. CDR3 length: 15 residues.

The chain couples TRBV27 to TRBJ2-1, with D unresolved. Per the germline V gene, CDR1 is MNHEY and CDR2 is SMNVEV (reference sequence). V gave up 3 bases and J gave up 8 bases, with 23 bases separating them. This CDR3 spans 17 amino acids. The CDR3 DNA reads TGTGCCAGCAGTTTTGGCCTCACAGAATTGGGTAACGATGAGCAGTTCTTC. It specifies CASSFGLTELGNDEQFF.

The genes are TRBV20-1 and TRBJ1-5; D gene ambiguous. The V end was cut by 7 bases, the J end by 7 bases, with 8 bases between. Germline CDR1 reads DFQATT; CDR2 reads SNEGSKA (reference sequence). This CDR3 has 10 amino acids. The CDR3: CSVLGQPQHF. CDR3 DNA sequence: TGCAGTGTTCTAGGCCAGCCCCAGCATTTT.

V gene TRBV19 combines with J gene TRBJ2-2; perhaps TRBD2 as D (6 bases). The germline CDR1 and CDR2 sequences are LNHDA and SQIVND (reference sequence). Trimming removed 5 bases at V and 3 bases at J, with 10 bases between. This CDR3 spans 14 amino acids. The CDR3 nucleotides are TGTGCCAGTAGTTCACCGGGAGACACCGGGGAGCTGTTTTTT. Translation: CASSSPGDTGELFF.

This clone occurred a few times. The chain is built from TRBV7-8 and TRBJ2-1; no reliable D call. Trimming stripped 10 bases from V and 3 bases from J, with 7 bases between. The CDR3 covers 11 residues. The germline V gene has CDR1 SGHVS and CDR2 FQNEAQ. The CDR3 nucleotides read TGTGCCACTCACAGCTACAATGAGCAGTTCTTC. It specifies CATHSYNEQFF.

The chain is built from TRBV2 and TRBJ1-4; 7 bases line up with TRBD1. The CDR3 totals 16 residues. The germline CDR1 and CDR2 sequences are SNHLY and FYNNEI. The V gene end was trimmed by 0 bases and the J gene end by 7 bases; junction bases not matched to a gene: 8. The CDR3 coding sequence is TGTGCCAGCAGTGAAGCCCTACAGGGGCCCCCTGAAAAACTGTTTTTT. Protein product: CASSEALQGPPEKLFF. Looking up the rest from reference TRBV2 and TRBJ1-4 gives the full variable domain: EPEVTQTPSHQVTQMGQEVILRCVPISNHLYFYWYRQILGQKVEFLVSFYNNEISEKSEIFDDQFSVERPDGSNFTLKIRSTKLEDSAMYFCASSEALQGPPEKLFFGSGTQLSVL.

The V call is TRBV27, the J call TRBJ1-2, with D unclear. The CDR3 length is 14 residues. Germline lookup yields CDR1 MNHEY and CDR2 SMNVEV (reference sequence). V dropped 5 bases and J dropped 2 bases, with 12 bases sitting between them. CDR3: CASSPPWSNYGYTF. The CDR3 DNA reads TGTGCCAGCAGTCCCCCGTGGAGCAACTATGGCTACACCTTC.

V is TRBV19 and J is TRBJ2-7; D may be TRBD1 (5 bases). This CDR3 has 13 amino acids. Trimming cost V 6 bases and J 5 bases, with 14 bases left between them. Per the germline V gene, CDR1 is LNHDA and CDR2 is SQIVND (reference sequence). As DNA, the CDR3 is TGTGCCAGTAGCAACAGGATATTGGACGAGCAGTACTTC. As protein: CASSNRILDEQYF.

The rearrangement uses TRBV19 and TRBJ2-4; possibly TRBD1 for D (6 bases). The CDR3 is 15 residues long. Trimming pared 5 bases from V and 1 base from J, leaving 12 bases between. Germline-derived CDR1 and CDR2 are LNHDA and SQIVND (reference sequence). Here the CDR3 reads CASSPTGWAKNIQYF. The DNA for the CDR3 is TGTGCCAGTAGTCCCACAGGGTGGGCCAAAAACATTCAGTACTTC.